This T cell receptor beta chain emerged from a study of response to subunit inactivated influenza vaccine. The CDR3 consists of 15 residues. The germline CDR1 and CDR2 sequences are SGHAT and FQNNGV. Concerning this clonotype: At one end, the junction sequence differs from germline, possibly due to a read error.

TCRdb re-analysed the RT-PCR reads in MiXCR, keeping a single row per CDR3 protein. The repertoire holds fewer than 350,000 distinct CDR3 sequences, with about a fifth as singletons. The TCR sequence derives from a man aged 45-69 years who received an inactivated influenza vaccine. The sample in question was PBMCs from blood, obtained about 20 months after vaccination. The chain has TRBV11-2 and TRBJ2-3; 8 bases are shared with TRBD2. The CDR3 protein is CASSLVAGGLNTQYF. CDR3 DNA sequence: TGTGCCAGCAGCTTAGTGGCGGGGGGCTTAAATACGCAGTATTTC.